Listed below are T cell receptor beta chains from one sample, sequenced in a study of control samples from healthy donors and cancer patients. The method was immunoSEQ multiplex PCR; TCRdb's version includes in-frame clones alone and lacks a portion of them. Counted here are approximately 170,000 clones, almost 90% occurring once; the ten biggest clones make up 1.4%. Sequencing was done on a sample of blood. The receptors derive from a woman aged 50 to 65 in good health. Each CDR3 is given with its conserved first and last residue.

V	J	CDR3
TRBV30	TRBJ1-6	CAWSGQLNSPLHF
TRBV27	TRBJ2-1	CASRGVGPGNEQFF
TRBV29-1	TRBJ1-4	CSARDRETNEKLFF
TRBV4-2	TRBJ1-2	CASSQDGVGDPYGYTF
TRBV27	TRBJ1-2	CASSFLQGAGYGYTF
TRBV3-1/TRBV3-2	TRBJ2-7	CASSLGGREQYF
TRBV7-2	TRBJ1-5	CASSPTGGRSAQPQHF
TRBV6-5	TRBJ2-1	CASSYPGLGVHEQFF
TRBV28	TRBJ2-7	CASSSGTVPYEQYF
TRBV24-1	TRBJ1-2	CATSDFQGDYGYTF
TRBV15	TRBJ2-3	CATSRDISGDTQYF
TRBV18	TRBJ1-6	CASSRDRGNSPLHF
TRBV6-5	TRBJ1-1	CASRLTGVNTEAFF
TRBV7-2	TRBJ1-4	CASSATGREKLFF
TRBV19	TRBJ1-5	CASSTDRANQPQHF
TRBV27	TRBJ2-7	CASSLSNAGVGYEQYF
TRBV5-6	TRBJ1-3	CASSESGVLAGNTIYF
TRBV6-6	TRBJ2-2	CASSYYGRSTGELFF
TRBV27	TRBJ2-7	CASSLGQGSGRYYEQYF
TRBV19	TRBJ1-4	CASSTGQWRVEKLFF
TRBV6-5	TRBJ2-1	CASSFRDRVFEQFF
TRBV7-9	TRBJ1-2	CASRYGQSDYGYTF
TRBV11-3	TRBJ1-1	CASSLRWNTEAFF
TRBV6-2/TRBV6-3	TRBJ2-5	CASSSVKQETQYF
TRBV6-2/TRBV6-3	TRBJ2-5	CASSRLADSQETQYF
TRBV5-1	TRBJ1-6	CASSLTWASPLHF
TRBV7-2	TRBJ2-3	CASREIAGGLAGTQYF
TRBV28	TRBJ1-2	CASSFGYPGYGYTF